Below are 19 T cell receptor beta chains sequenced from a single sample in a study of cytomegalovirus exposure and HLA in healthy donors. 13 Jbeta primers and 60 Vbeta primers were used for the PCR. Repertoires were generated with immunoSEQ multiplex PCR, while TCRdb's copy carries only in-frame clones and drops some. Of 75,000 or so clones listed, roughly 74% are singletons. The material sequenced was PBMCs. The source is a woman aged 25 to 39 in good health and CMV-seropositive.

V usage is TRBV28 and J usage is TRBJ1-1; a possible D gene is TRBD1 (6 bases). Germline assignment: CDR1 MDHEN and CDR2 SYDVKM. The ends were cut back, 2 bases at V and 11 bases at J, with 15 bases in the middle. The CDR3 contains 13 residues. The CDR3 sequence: CASSLGGASSAFF. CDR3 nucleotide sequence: TGTGCCAGCAGTTTAGGGGGGGCGTCCTCGGCTTTCTTT.

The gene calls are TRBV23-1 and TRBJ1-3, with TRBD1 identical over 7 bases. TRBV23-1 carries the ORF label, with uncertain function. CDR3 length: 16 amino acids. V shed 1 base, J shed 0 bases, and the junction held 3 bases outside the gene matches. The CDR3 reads CASSQLGTVSGNTIYF. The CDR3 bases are TGCGCCAGCAGTCAATTGGGGACAGTCTCTGGAAACACCATATATTTT.

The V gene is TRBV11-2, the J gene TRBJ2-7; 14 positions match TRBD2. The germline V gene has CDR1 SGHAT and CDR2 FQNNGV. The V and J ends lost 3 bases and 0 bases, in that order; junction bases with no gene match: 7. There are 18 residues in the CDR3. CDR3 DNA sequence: TGTGCCAGCAGCTTCGGACTAGCGGGAGGAGGCTACTCCTACGAGCAGTACTTC. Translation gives CASSFGLAGGGYSYEQYF.

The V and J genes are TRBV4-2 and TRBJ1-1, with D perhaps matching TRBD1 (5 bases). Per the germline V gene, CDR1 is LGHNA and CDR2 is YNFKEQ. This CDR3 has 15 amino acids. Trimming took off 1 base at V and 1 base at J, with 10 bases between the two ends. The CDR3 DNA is TGTGCCAGCAGCCAAGGCCTCCAGGGGAACACTGAAGCTTTCTTT. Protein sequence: CASSQGLQGNTEAFF.

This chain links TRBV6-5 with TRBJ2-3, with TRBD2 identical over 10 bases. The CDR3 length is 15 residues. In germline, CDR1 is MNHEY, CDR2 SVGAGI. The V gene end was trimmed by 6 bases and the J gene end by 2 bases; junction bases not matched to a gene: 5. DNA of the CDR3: TGTGCCAGCAGAGCAGCGGGAGGGAACACAGATACGCAGTATTTT. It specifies CASRAAGGNTDTQYF.

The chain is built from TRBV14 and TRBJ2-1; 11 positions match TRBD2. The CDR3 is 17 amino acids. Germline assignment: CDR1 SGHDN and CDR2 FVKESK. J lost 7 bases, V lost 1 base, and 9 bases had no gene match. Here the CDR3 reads CASSQALLAGGGNEQFF. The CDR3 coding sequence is TGTGCCAGCAGCCAAGCACTTCTAGCGGGAGGAGGAAATGAGCAGTTCTTC. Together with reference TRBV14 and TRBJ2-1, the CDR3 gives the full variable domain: EAGVTQFPSHSVIEKGQTVTLRCDPISGHDNLYWYRRVMGKEIKFLLHFVKESKQDESGMPNNRFLAERTGGTYSTLKVQPAELEDSGVYFCASSQALLAGGGNEQFFGPGTRLTVL.

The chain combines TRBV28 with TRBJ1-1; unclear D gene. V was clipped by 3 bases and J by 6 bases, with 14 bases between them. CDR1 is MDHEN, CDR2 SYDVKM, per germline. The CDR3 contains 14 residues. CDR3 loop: CASSFGSGYAEAFF. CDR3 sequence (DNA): TGTGCCAGCAGTTTCGGGTCGGGTTACGCTGAAGCTTTCTTT.

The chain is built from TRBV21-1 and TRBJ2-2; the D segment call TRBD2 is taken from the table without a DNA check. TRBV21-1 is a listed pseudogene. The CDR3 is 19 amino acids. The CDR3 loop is CASRIERPGLAGEGGELFF. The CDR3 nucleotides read TGTGCCAGCAGAATCGAGAGGCCGGGACTAGCGGGAGAGGGCGGGGAGCTGTTTTTT.

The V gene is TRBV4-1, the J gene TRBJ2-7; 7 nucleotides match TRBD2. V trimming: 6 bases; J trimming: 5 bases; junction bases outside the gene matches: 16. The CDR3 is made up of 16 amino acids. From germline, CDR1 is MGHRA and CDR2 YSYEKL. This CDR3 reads CASSPFNGRTPHEQYF. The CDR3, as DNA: TGCGCCAGCAGTCCCTTTAACGGGAGGACTCCACACGAGCAGTACTTC.

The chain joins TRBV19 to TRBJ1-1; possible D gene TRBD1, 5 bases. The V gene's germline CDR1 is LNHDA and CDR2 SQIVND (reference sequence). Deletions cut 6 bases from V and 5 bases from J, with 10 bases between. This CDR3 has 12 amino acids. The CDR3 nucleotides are TGTGCCAGTAGAGGGGACTGGACTGAAGCTTTCTTT. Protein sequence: CASRGDWTEAFF.

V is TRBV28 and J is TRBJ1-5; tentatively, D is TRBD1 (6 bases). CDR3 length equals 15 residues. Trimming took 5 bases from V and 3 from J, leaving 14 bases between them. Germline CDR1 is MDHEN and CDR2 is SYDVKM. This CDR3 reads CASSNDAGANQPQHF. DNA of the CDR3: TGTGCCAGCAGTAATGACGCGGGGGCCAATCAGCCCCAGCATTTT.

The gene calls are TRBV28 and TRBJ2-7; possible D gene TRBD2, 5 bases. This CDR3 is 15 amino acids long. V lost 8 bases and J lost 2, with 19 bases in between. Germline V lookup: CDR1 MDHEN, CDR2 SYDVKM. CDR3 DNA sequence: TGTGCCAGCGTCGGTCCTAGCCACACGGCCTACGAGCAGTACTTC. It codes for CASVGPSHTAYEQYF.

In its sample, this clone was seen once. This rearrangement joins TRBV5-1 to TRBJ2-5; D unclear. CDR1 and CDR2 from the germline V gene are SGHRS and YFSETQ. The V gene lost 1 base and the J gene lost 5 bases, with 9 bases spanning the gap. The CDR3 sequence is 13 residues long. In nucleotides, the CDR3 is TGCGCCAGCAGCTTGTCTTTCGGGGAGACCCAGTACTTC. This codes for CASSLSFGETQYF. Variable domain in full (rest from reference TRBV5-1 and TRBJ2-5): KAGVTQTPRYLIKTRGQQVTLSCSPISGHRSVSWYQQTPGQGLQFLFEYFSETQRNKGNFPGRFSGRQFSNSRSEMNVSTLELGDSALYLCASSLSFGETQYFGPGTRLLVL.

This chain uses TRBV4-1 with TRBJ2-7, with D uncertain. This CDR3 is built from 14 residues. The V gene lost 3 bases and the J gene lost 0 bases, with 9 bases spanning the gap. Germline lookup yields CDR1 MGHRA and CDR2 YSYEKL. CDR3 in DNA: TGCGCCAGCAGCCACGGCGGATCCTCCTACGAGCAGTACTTC. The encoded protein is CASSHGGSSYEQYF.

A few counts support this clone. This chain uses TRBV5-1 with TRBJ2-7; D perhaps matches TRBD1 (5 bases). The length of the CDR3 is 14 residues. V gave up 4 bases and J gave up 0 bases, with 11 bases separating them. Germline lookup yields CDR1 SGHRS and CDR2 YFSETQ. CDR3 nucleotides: TGCGCCAGCAGCGACAGATCCAGCTCCTACGAGCAGTACTTC. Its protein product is CASSDRSSSYEQYF.

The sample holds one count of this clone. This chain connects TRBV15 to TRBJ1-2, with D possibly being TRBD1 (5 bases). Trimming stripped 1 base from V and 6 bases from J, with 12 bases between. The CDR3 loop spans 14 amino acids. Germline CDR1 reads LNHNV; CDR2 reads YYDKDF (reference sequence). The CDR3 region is CATSRGGTLDGYTF. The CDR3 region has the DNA TGTGCCACCAGCAGAGGTGGGACTTTGGATGGCTACACCTTC.

The CDR3 protein is CASSLGGLNTEAFF. The CDR3 DNA is TGTGCCAGCAGCCTCGGAGGGTTAAACACTGAAGCTTTCTTT. The J gene is TRBJ1-1, the V gene TRBV9, with unresolved D. Trimming pared 4 bases from V and 2 bases from J, leaving 12 bases between. The CDR3 spans 14 residues. The germline V gene encodes CDR1 SGDLS and CDR2 YYNGEE.

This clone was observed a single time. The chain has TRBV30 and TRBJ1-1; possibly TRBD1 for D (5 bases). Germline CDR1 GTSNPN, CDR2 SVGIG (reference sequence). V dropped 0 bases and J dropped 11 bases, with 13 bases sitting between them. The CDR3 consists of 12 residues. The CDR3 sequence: CAWSVGGEGAFF. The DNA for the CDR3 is TGTGCCTGGAGTGTGGGAGGGGAGGGGGCTTTCTTT.

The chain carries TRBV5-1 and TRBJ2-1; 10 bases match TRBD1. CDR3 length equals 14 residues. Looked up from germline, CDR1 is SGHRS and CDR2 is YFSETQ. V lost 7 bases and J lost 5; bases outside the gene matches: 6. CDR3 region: CASVRDRGDNEQFF. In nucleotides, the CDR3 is TGCGCCAGCGTACGGGACAGGGGAGACAATGAGCAGTTCTTC.